A selection of T cell receptor beta chains follows, all from one sample in a study of regulatory T cells in long-lasting Graves disease. MiXCR, run by TCRdb on the multiplex PCR reads, gives a single entry per CDR3 protein. The data show some 450,000 distinct CDR3 sequences, 20% to 30% seen once. The sequencing used peripheral blood mononuclear cells (PBMCs), collected when the disease was refractory, from a patient treated with antithyroid drugs. Receptors were obtained from a female donor with Graves disease. Each CDR3 is given with its conserved first and last residue. A D gene is named only where the DNA matches it firmly. Expanded clones get a size class; other rows say once, few or many, or leave the size out.

d_call clone_size j_call v_call cdr3_nt cdr3_aa
. . TRBJ1-5 TRBV20-1 TGCAGTGCTAGCCTGACAGTGACAAGCAATCAGCCCCAGCATTTT CSASLTVTSNQPQHF
. . TRBJ1-4 TRBV6-2/TRBV6-3 TGTGCCAGCAGTTATTCTGGCAGACTTAATGAAAAACTGTTTTTT CASSYSGRLNEKLFF
TRBD2 many TRBJ2-7 TRBV28 TGTGCCAGCATGACTAGCGGGTCCTCCTACGAGCAGTACTTC CASMTSGSSYEQYF
. many TRBJ1-2 TRBV28 TGTGCCAGCAGTGATACAACAGGGACCAACTATGGCTACACCTTC CASSDTTGTNYGYTF
. many TRBJ1-2 TRBV15 TGTGCCACCAGCAGAGATAGGATTCTCAGCTATGGCTACACCTTC CATSRDRILSYGYTF
. many TRBJ1-1 TRBV5-6 TGTGCCAGCAGCTTACAGGGAGCAGGCACTGAAGCTTTCTTT CASSLQGAGTEAFF
. many TRBJ1-1 TRBV28 TGTGCCAGCAGTTTAACCCCGGGGAGCACTGAAGCTTTCTTT CASSLTPGSTEAFF
. few TRBJ2-4 TRBV29-1 TGCAGCGCCATGGGACACCTAGCCAAAAACATTCAGTACTTC CSAMGHLAKNIQYF
TRBD2 once TRBJ2-2 TRBV9 TGTGCCAGCAGCGTGGGACTAGCGGGAGGAATCGCGAACACCGGGGAGCTGTTTTTT CASSVGLAGGIANTGELFF
TRBD2 many TRBJ2-5 TRBV20-1 TGCAGTGCTCTTCGACTAGCGGGAGGGCCTGGTGGAGAGACCCAGTACTTC CSALRLAGGPGGETQYF
. . TRBJ1-4 TRBV2 TGTGCCAGCAGCCAGGACACCGCAACTAATGAAAAACTGTTTTTT CASSQDTATNEKLFF